This T cell receptor (beta chain) was observed in a study of blood T cell repertoires in COVID-19. Overall study: The analysed material was cDNA or gDNA that came from T cells, B-cell-depleted T cells, or PBMCs.

Data came from immunoSEQ multiplex PCR; TCRdb stores just in-frame clones and leaves some out. The table records roughly 130,000 clones, about 89% of them present only once. V was clipped by 8 bases and J by 4 bases, with 15 bases between them. The length of the CDR3 is 14 residues. In germline, CDR1 is SGHTS, CDR2 YDEGEE. The sample consisted of peripheral blood. This receptor was obtained from a woman aged 55-70 years with acute or convalescent COVID-19. V gene TRBV5-8 combines with J gene TRBJ2-2; D is uncertain. CDR3 coding DNA: TGTGCCAGTCGAAGAGAGGCGACCACCGGGGAGCTGTTTTTT. Translating gives CASRREATTGELFF.